The source of this T cell receptor (beta chain) is a study of blood T cell repertoires in COVID-19. Study-level background: In each case, the material was cDNA or gDNA derived from T cells, B-cell-depleted T cells, or PBMCs.

Recruitment covered some 25 US areas and drew participants whose ages spanned roughly 18 to 100 years. Cohort placement rested on clinical history that participants reported themselves. Using immunoSEQ multiplex PCR, the repertoire was profiled, and TCRdb retains in-frame clones only, with some absent. The top ten hold 0.97% of the sample, which has over 300,000 clones, 88% seen once. Germline assignment: CDR1 LGHNA and CDR2 YSLEER. With 3 bases clipped from V and 4 bases from J, the junction kept 8 bases outside the gene matches. The CDR3 loop spans 15 amino acids. The material sequenced was PBMCs or T cells enriched from blood (not recorded which). This TCR came from a woman in her thirties with acute COVID-19. The chain couples TRBV4-3 to TRBJ1-1; 7 nucleotides agree with TRBD1. The CDR3 coding sequence is TGCGCCAGCAGCCAGGAAATACAGGGGCCCACTGAAGCTTTCTTT. This encodes CASSQEIQGPTEAFF.